This passage covers 32 T cell receptor beta chains from one sample sequenced in a study of control samples from healthy donors and cancer patients. TCRdb keeps only in-frame clones here, not all; method: immunoSEQ multiplex PCR. Among about 170,000 clones listed, about nine tenths were seen once. What was sequenced was blood. These receptors all come from a woman in her 30s in good health.

This clone came up a few times. V and J are TRBV5-5 and TRBJ2-2, with D perhaps matching TRBD1 or TRBD2 (6 bases each). This CDR3 comprises 15 residues. Germline V gene data show CDR1 as SGHKS and CDR2 as YYEKEE (reference sequence). Trimming shortened V by 2 bases and J by 4 bases, and 12 bases separated the two germline ends. The DNA for the CDR3 is TGTGCCAGCAGCTTAAATGGAGGGGGCACCGGGGAGCTGTTTTTT. It encodes CASSLNGGGTGELFF.

The V gene is TRBV28, the J gene TRBJ2-5; D is uncertain. Between the trimmed V and J ends, which lost 3 bases and 1 base, there was a span of 6 bases. CDR3 length equals 13 residues. Germline V gives CDR1 MDHEN, CDR2 SYDVKM. The CDR3 sequence is CASSFGSQETQYF. In DNA, the CDR3 is TGTGCCAGCAGTTTCGGGTCCCAAGAGACCCAGTACTTC.

V usage is TRBV6-1 and J usage is TRBJ1-2; TRBD1 is a possible D gene (5 bases). Germline assignment: CDR1 MNHNS and CDR2 SASEGT. The CDR3 sequence is 11 residues long. Trimming stripped 3 bases from V and 7 bases from J, with 6 bases between. The CDR3 DNA is TGTGCCAGCAGTGACAGGGTTGGCTACACCTTC. Translating gives CASSDRVGYTF.

The gene calls are TRBV21-1 and TRBJ2-5; the D call TRBD1 from the table was never checked on the DNA. TRBV21-1 is annotated as a pseudogene. CDR3 length: 16 amino acids. The CDR3 sequence: CASSKFPTGGRETQYF. The CDR3 coding sequence is TGTGCCAGCAGCAAATTTCCGACAGGGGGCCGGGAGACCCAGTACTTC.

This clone was picked up one time. The genes are TRBV6-4 and TRBJ2-4; 13 nucleotides match TRBD2. CDR3 length: 17 residues. The junction had 3 bases not matched to a gene; V was cut back by 2 bases and J by 2 bases. Looked up from germline, CDR1 is MRHNA and CDR2 is SNTAGT. This chain's CDR3 is CASSDLTSGRSKNIQYF. The DNA of the CDR3 is TGTGCCAGCAGTGACCTGACTAGCGGGAGGTCCAAAAACATTCAGTACTTC.

In its sample, this clone was seen once. The chain is built from TRBV7-9 and TRBJ2-1; TRBD2 matches 11 bases. Germline V gene data show CDR1 as SEHNR and CDR2 as FQNEAQ (reference sequence). The CDR3 runs to 15 residues. The ends lost 5 bases at V and 3 bases at J; junction bases unmatched: 3. The DNA for the CDR3 is TGTGCCAGCAGCCGTAGCGGGAGGGACTACAATGAGCAGTTCTTC. This sequence encodes CASSRSGRDYNEQFF.

Remarks on this clone: The identical CDR3 is also encoded by other nucleotide sequences in the sample. The chain links TRBV4-1 to TRBJ1-1; D perhaps matches TRBD1 (5 bases). V was shortened by 1 base and J by 1 base, with 10 bases between the two germline ends. The CDR3 has 15 residues. Germline-derived CDR1 and CDR2 are MGHRA and YSYEKL. The CDR3 protein is CASSQASGPNTEAFF. The CDR3 coding sequence is TGCGCCAGCAGCCAAGCGTCAGGGCCGAACACTGAAGCTTTCTTT.

CDR3 DNA sequence: TGTGCCAGCAGTGAATCCAGGGAAGGGACCGGGGAGCTGTTTTTT. It yields the protein CASSESREGTGELFF. The V gene is TRBV25-1, the J gene TRBJ2-2; D is possibly TRBD1 (5 bases). This CDR3 is 15 amino acids long. V was pared by 1 base and J by 5 bases, with 11 bases between. The V gene's germline CDR1 is MGHDK and CDR2 SYGVNS.

The rearrangement links TRBV28 to TRBJ2-7; no clear D gene. There are 12 residues in the CDR3. Germline V lookup: CDR1 MDHEN, CDR2 SYDVKM. Deletions cut 10 bases from V and 0 bases from J, with 10 bases between. The CDR3 sequence is CATQKSSYEQYF. DNA for the CDR3: TGTGCCACCCAGAAGAGCTCCTACGAGCAGTACTTC.

V and J are TRBV10-3 and TRBJ1-4; 8 bases align to TRBD1. Germline-derived CDR1 and CDR2 are ENHRY and SYGVKD. J lost 1 base, V lost 6 bases, and 1 base had no gene match. The CDR3 length is 14 residues. CDR3 loop: CAIRGQGTNEKLFF. For the CDR3, the DNA is TGTGCCATCAGAGGACAGGGAACTAATGAAAAACTGTTTTTT.

V gene TRBV7-6 combines with J gene TRBJ2-3; tentatively, D is TRBD1 (5 bases). The V end was cut by 1 base, the J end by 3 bases, with 8 bases between. This CDR3 region has 14 residues. CDR1 and CDR2 from the germline V gene are SGHVS and FNYEAQ. CDR3 sequence (DNA): TGTGCCAGCAGCTTAGGACAGCTTACAGATACGCAGTATTTT. Translation: CASSLGQLTDTQYF.

This chain uses TRBV4-1 with TRBJ1-5, with a possible D match to TRBD1 (5 bases). V shed 2 bases and J shed 0 bases, with 14 bases lying between them. The CDR3 is 17 residues long. Germline V gives CDR1 MGHRA, CDR2 YSYEKL. The CDR3 protein is CASSQQGPKYSNQPQHF. CDR3 coding DNA: TGCGCCAGCAGCCAACAGGGTCCCAAGTATAGCAATCAGCCCCAGCATTTT.

Comment on this clone: The identical CDR3 is also encoded by other nucleotide sequences in the sample. This chain links TRBV19 with TRBJ1-5, with 12 bases matching TRBD1. Germline V gene data show CDR1 as LNHDA and CDR2 as SQIVND (reference sequence). After removal of 0 bases from V and 6 bases from J, the junction contained 3 bases not matched to a gene. The CDR3 spans 16 residues. The CDR3 reads CASSIDGTGGGQPQHF. The CDR3 DNA follows: TGTGCCAGTAGTATAGATGGGACAGGGGGCGGTCAGCCCCAGCATTTT. Full variable domain (remainder filled in from reference TRBV19 and TRBJ1-5): DGGITQSPKYLFRKEGQNVTLSCEQNLNHDAMYWYRQDPGQGLRLIYYSQIVNDFQKGDIAEGYSVSREKKESFPLTVTSAQKNPTAFYLCASSIDGTGGGQPQHFGDGTRLSIL.

The rearrangement uses TRBV6-5 and TRBJ1-3; TRBD1 aligns across 7 bases. Germline CDR1 is MNHEY and CDR2 is SVGAGI. The V segment lost 6 bases and the J segment 2 bases; nucleotides outside the gene matches: 1. The CDR3 runs to 13 residues. The CDR3 sequence: CASRGTAGNTIYF. The CDR3 region has the DNA TGTGCCAGCAGGGGGACAGCTGGAAACACCATATATTTT.

The V and J genes are TRBV11-2 and TRBJ1-3; 7 bases align to TRBD1. Germline values: CDR1 SGHAT, CDR2 FQNNGV. The V and J ends lost 4 bases and 2 bases, in that order; junction bases with no gene match: 2. The CDR3 runs 14 residues. The CDR3 coding sequence is TGTGCCAGCAGCTCTCAGGGGGCTGGAAACACCATATATTTT. Its protein is CASSSQGAGNTIYF.

The rearrangement uses TRBV2 and TRBJ2-6; possible D gene TRBD2, 5 bases. The CDR3 length is 15 residues. Germline V gene lookup returns CDR1 SNHLY and CDR2 FYNNEI. V lost 4 bases and J lost 2, with 9 bases in between. The chain's CDR3 is CASSVDGAGANVLTF. Written as DNA, the CDR3 is TGTGCCAGCAGTGTTGACGGGGCTGGGGCCAACGTCCTGACTTTC.

This clone has a handful of counts. The sample contains more than one DNA sequence encoding this CDR3. This sequence joins TRBV18 and TRBJ1-5, with 7 nucleotides matching TRBD1. The CDR3 is made up of 15 amino acids. The junction had 4 bases not matched to a gene; V was cut back by 3 bases and J by 2 bases. In germline, CDR1 is KGHSH, CDR2 LQKENI. CDR3 DNA: TGTGCCAGCTCACCCCTCGGACAGGGCAATCAGCCCCAGCATTTT. It translates to CASSPLGQGNQPQHF.

The chain uses TRBV28 and TRBJ2-5; TRBD1 matches at 12 bases. The germline V gene has CDR1 MDHEN and CDR2 SYDVKM. The V gene end was trimmed by 4 bases and the J gene end by 5 bases; junction bases not matched to a gene: 5. The CDR3 sequence is 15 residues long. CDR3 DNA: TGTGCCAGCAGTTCCCGGGACAGGGGGCGTGAGACCCAGTACTTC. Translating it yields CASSSRDRGRETQYF.

The V and J genes are TRBV15 and TRBJ2-1, with D maybe TRBD2 (6 bases). V lost 3 bases, J lost 0 bases, and 9 bases lay in between. Germline CDR1 and CDR2: LNHNV and YYDKDF (reference sequence). This CDR3 has 15 amino acids. This chain's CDR3 is CATSRDSGSYNEQFF. CDR3 nucleotide sequence: TGTGCCACCAGCAGGGATAGCGGCTCCTACAATGAGCAGTTCTTC.

The J gene is TRBJ1-1, the V gene TRBV2; D is unresolved. Per the germline V gene, CDR1 is SNHLY and CDR2 is FYNNEI. The CDR3 contains 14 residues. With 6 bases removed from V and 0 bases from J, the gap between germline ends came to 11 bases. The CDR3 is CASRVQSVNTEAFF. In nucleotides, the CDR3 is TGTGCCAGCAGGGTACAAAGCGTGAACACTGAAGCTTTCTTT.

Points on this clone: This sample includes further DNA sequences coding for the same CDR3. This chain connects TRBV4-1 to TRBJ1-2; D ambiguous. The CDR3 sequence is 12 residues long. Germline values: CDR1 MGHRA, CDR2 YSYEKL. Between the trimmed V and J ends, which lost 1 base and 4 bases, there was a span of 4 bases. CDR3 sequence reads: CASSQGAYGYTF. In DNA, the CDR3 is TGCGCCAGCAGCCAAGGGGCCTATGGCTACACCTTC.

This CDR3 is CASSPRQGLGEAFF. DNA of the CDR3: TGTGCCAGCTCACCACGGCAGGGTCTGGGTGAAGCTTTCTTT. The genes are TRBV18 and TRBJ1-1, with D perhaps TRBD1 (5 bases). CDR3 length equals 14 residues. V was pared by 1 base and J by 7 bases, with 13 bases between. Germline V CDR1 and CDR2: KGHSH, LQKENI.

The chain joins TRBV6-6 to TRBJ1-6, with 11 bases that match TRBD1. J gave up 6 bases and V 6 bases, and 7 bases lay outside the gene matches. This CDR3 spans 16 amino acids. Germline-derived CDR1 and CDR2 are MNHNY and SVGAGI (reference sequence). The CDR3 reads CASSLGQGAGNSPLHF. DNA of the CDR3: TGTGCCAGCAGCCTCGGACAGGGGGCCGGTAATTCACCCCTCCACTTT.

The rearrangement uses TRBV3-1 (or the pseudogene TRBV3-2) and TRBJ1-2, with unresolved D. The V and J ends lost 0 bases and 8 bases respectively, with 13 bases between them. The germline CDR1 and CDR2 sequences are LGHDT and YNNKEL (reference sequence). The CDR3 loop spans 14 amino acids. CDR3 amino acids: CASSQDRWGLGYTF. In DNA form, the CDR3 reads TGTGCCAGCAGCCAAGATCGCTGGGGATTAGGCTACACCTTC.

This clone was recorded only once. The rearrangement uses TRBV6-6 and TRBJ1-5; 10 nucleotides align to TRBD1. Losses at the gene ends were 2 bases for V and 4 bases for J; bases not matched to a gene: 5. The CDR3 totals 16 residues. Germline-derived CDR1 and CDR2 are MNHNY and SVGAGI (reference sequence). The CDR3 DNA is TGTGCCAGCAGTTACGGGACAGGGGTCGGGAATCAGCCCCAGCATTTT. Residues: CASSYGTGVGNQPQHF.

This clone was recorded only once. The chain couples TRBV23-1 to TRBJ1-2; TRBD1 might be the D (5 bases). TRBV23-1 is marked as an open reading frame, function uncertain. V dropped 0 bases and J dropped 8 bases, with 7 bases sitting between them. This CDR3 is 12 amino acids long. The CDR3 spells CASSQSRGGYTF. DNA of the CDR3: TGCGCCAGCAGTCAATCGAGGGGCGGCTACACCTTC.

In regard to this clone: This CDR3 is also generated by other DNA sequences in the sample. The gene calls are TRBV28 and TRBJ1-2, with a possible D match to TRBD1 (5 bases). Trimming took off 4 bases at V and 6 bases at J, with 9 bases between the two ends. The CDR3 is 12 residues long. CDR1 is MDHEN and CDR2 is SYDVKM in the germline V gene. The CDR3 loop reads CASSSPGDGYTF. CDR3 nucleotide sequence: TGTGCCAGCAGTTCCCCGGGGGATGGCTACACCTTC.

The rearrangement joins TRBV21-1 to TRBJ2-7; TRBD2 is the table's D call, not checked against the DNA. TRBV21-1 has pseudogene status. This CDR3 is built from 12 residues. The CDR3 is CASSKLVYEQYF. The CDR3 coding sequence is TGTGCCAGCAGCAAACTAGTATACGAGCAGTACTTC.

In DNA, the CDR3 is TGTGCCAGCAGCACAGCGGGGGGGCGGTGGGAGACCCAGTACTTC. It encodes CASSTAGGRWETQYF. V gene TRBV5-7 combines with J gene TRBJ2-5, with 10 bases identical to TRBD2. TRBV5-7 is classed as an ORF, of uncertain function. The CDR3 is 15 residues long. V trimming: 4 bases; J trimming: 5 bases; junction bases outside the gene matches: 8.

The rearrangement joins TRBV19 to TRBJ1-4, with 9 bases lining up with TRBD1. Germline CDR1 reads LNHDA; CDR2 reads SQIVND (reference sequence). With V trimmed by 3 bases and J by 5 bases, 4 bases remained unmatched. This CDR3 has 15 amino acids. In DNA form, the CDR3 reads TGTGCCAGTAGTATCCCCGGGACAGGGAATGAAAAACTGTTTTTT. It is translated as CASSIPGTGNEKLFF.

This sequence joins TRBV28 and TRBJ1-5; D is ambiguous. Germline CDR1 is MDHEN and CDR2 is SYDVKM. Deletions cut 3 bases from V and 7 bases from J, with 13 bases between. The CDR3 consists of 14 residues. Written as DNA, the CDR3 is TGTGCCAGCAGTTTCTCTCCAGGTGGGCAGCCCCAGCATTTT. Amino acid sequence: CASSFSPGGQPQHF.

The chain recombines TRBV7-9 with TRBJ2-1; 11 bases align to TRBD2. Losses at the gene ends were 3 bases for V and 6 bases for J; bases not matched to a gene: 1. The V gene's germline CDR1 is SEHNR and CDR2 FQNEAQ (reference sequence). The length of the CDR3 is 14 residues. This CDR3 reads CASSFGTSGNEQFF. DNA of the CDR3: TGTGCCAGCAGCTTTGGGACTAGCGGCAATGAGCAGTTCTTC.